Following are 26 T cell receptor beta chains from one sample sequenced in a study of immune evolution from preneoplasia to lung adenocarcinoma. The repertoire was sequenced with immunoSEQ multiplex PCR; TCRdb's copy has only in-frame clones and lacks some. The sample holds 9,000 to 10,000 clones, approximately 75% seen once. Sequencing used FFPE lung adenocarcinoma in situ tissue. These receptors were obtained from a person aged 65-85 years with lung adenocarcinoma.

The CDR3 nucleotides read TGTGCCAACGGACAGGGCCCTAACTATGGCTACACCTTC. Translation gives CANGQGPNYGYTF. The V and J genes are TRBV10-3 and TRBJ1-2, with 8 nucleotides matching TRBD1. The CDR3 spans 13 residues. The J segment lost 0 bases and the V segment lost 10 bases, leaving 4 bases of the junction unmatched. Germline V lookup: CDR1 ENHRY, CDR2 SYGVKD.

J is TRBJ1-1 and V is TRBV6-6; D is unresolved. V was shortened by 6 bases and J by 4 bases, with 21 bases between the two germline ends. This CDR3 has 16 amino acids. The germline CDR1 and CDR2 sequences are MNHNY and SVGAGI (reference sequence). The CDR3 sequence: CASSRTNLGGSTEAFF. The CDR3 nucleotides read TGTGCCAGCAGCCGCACCAACCTGGGCGGGAGCACTGAAGCTTTCTTT.

A few counts support this clone. The CDR3 coding sequence is TGTGCCAGCAGTTCCTACCGGAAGGGGGCAGGTGAAAAACTGTTTTTT. Translating it yields CASSSYRKGAGEKLFF. The chain employs TRBV28 and TRBJ1-4; 7 bases fit TRBD1. Germline V gene lookup returns CDR1 MDHEN and CDR2 SYDVKM. This CDR3 region has 16 residues. The V segment lost 4 bases and the J segment 7 bases; nucleotides outside the gene matches: 12.

This clone came up once. The chain combines TRBV9 with TRBJ1-2; 7 bases match TRBD1. J lost 2 bases, V lost 3 bases, and 1 base had no gene match. The V gene's germline CDR1 is SGDLS and CDR2 YYNGEE. The CDR3 contains 13 residues. Here the CDR3 reads CASSATGNYGYTF. DNA of the CDR3: TGTGCCAGCAGCGCGACAGGGAACTATGGCTACACCTTC.

The chain's CDR3 is CASSEPTGMGTDTQYF. As DNA, the CDR3 is TGTGCCAGCAGTGAACCGACAGGGATGGGCACAGATACGCAGTATTTT. This rearrangement joins TRBV6-1 to TRBJ2-3; 7 bases line up with TRBD1. Unmatched junction bases numbered 6, after V lost 2 bases and J lost 1 base. The CDR3 extends over 16 amino acids. The V gene's germline CDR1 is MNHNS and CDR2 SASEGT.

The CDR3 DNA follows: TGCGCCAGCAGCCAAGTGGCTAGCGGGGGGAGGGGTTACAATGAGCAGTTCTTC. It encodes CASSQVASGGRGYNEQFF. The V gene is TRBV4-1, the J gene TRBJ2-1; 11 positions agree with TRBD2. Germline loops: CDR1 MGHRA, CDR2 YSYEKL. The CDR3 totals 18 residues. The J segment lost 4 bases and the V segment lost 1 base, leaving 9 bases of the junction unmatched.

The chain links TRBV5-6 to TRBJ1-4; D ambiguous. The CDR3 is 13 residues long. Germline V gene sequence: CDR1 SGHDT, CDR2 YYEEEE. V was clipped by 3 bases and J by 7 bases, with 10 bases between them. In DNA form, the CDR3 reads TGTGCCAGCAGCTGGGGTACGGGTGAAAAACTGTTTTTT. It translates to CASSWGTGEKLFF.

The rearrangement links TRBV4-1 to TRBJ2-3; TRBD1 matches 7 bases. After removal of 0 bases from V and 3 bases from J, the junction contained 12 bases not matched to a gene. This CDR3 is built from 18 residues. CDR1 and CDR2 from the germline V gene are MGHRA and YSYEKL. The CDR3 loop is CASSQESPRGQSTDTQYF. DNA of the CDR3: TGCGCCAGCAGCCAAGAGTCCCCGAGGGGGCAATCGACAGATACGCAGTATTTT.

V usage is TRBV28 and J usage is TRBJ2-7, with 8 bases aligning to TRBD2. Germline loops: CDR1 MDHEN, CDR2 SYDVKM. Trimming cost V 6 bases and J 3 bases; bases outside gene matches: 10. The CDR3 length is 15 residues. CDR3 DNA: TGTGCCAGCAGAACGCGGGGGGCCGGGGACTACGAGCAGTACTTC. Encoded protein: CASRTRGAGDYEQYF.

The chain combines TRBV29-1 with TRBJ1-3, with 8 bases aligning to TRBD1. V was clipped by 6 bases and J by 2 bases; unmatched bases: 6. This CDR3 is 14 amino acids long. Looked up from germline, CDR1 is SQVTM and CDR2 is ANQGSEA. CDR3 sequence reads: CSVDQGQAGNTIYF. CDR3 nucleotide sequence: TGCAGCGTCGACCAGGGACAGGCTGGAAACACCATATATTTT. The full variable domain, completed using reference TRBV29-1 and TRBJ1-3, is SAVISQKPSRDICQRGTSLTIQCQVDSQVTMMFWYRQQPGQSLTLIATANQGSEATYESGFVIDKFPISRPNLTFSTLTVSNMSPEDSSIYLCSVDQGQAGNTIYFGEGSWLTVV.

This clone appeared a single time. The V gene is TRBV11-2, the J gene TRBJ1-2; 9 bases align to TRBD1. From germline, CDR1 is SGHAT and CDR2 FQNNGV. V dropped 5 bases and J dropped 8; count of bases not matched to a gene: 9. This CDR3 spans 14 amino acids. CDR3 nucleotides: TGTGCCAGCAGCCACTCGGACAGGGGTGCCGGCTACACCTTC. Its translation: CASSHSDRGAGYTF. The whole variable domain, remainder taken from reference TRBV11-2 and TRBJ1-2, is EAGVAQSPRYKIIEKRQSVAFWCNPISGHATLYWYQQILGQGPKLLIQFQNNGVVDDSQLPKDRFSAERLKGVDSTLKIQPAKLEDSAVYLCASSHSDRGAGYTFGSGTRLTVV.

This chain links TRBV6-5 with TRBJ2-2, with 12 bases fitting TRBD2. J lost 5 bases, V lost 8 bases, and 3 bases had no gene match. Germline V gives CDR1 MNHEY, CDR2 SVGAGI. The CDR3 contains 14 residues. CDR3 amino acids: CASSGLAGTGELFF. The CDR3 DNA sequence: TGTGCCAGCTCCGGACTAGCGGGGACCGGGGAGCTGTTTTTT.

The chain combines TRBV19 with TRBJ2-7; 10 bases fit TRBD1. Looked up from germline, CDR1 is LNHDA and CDR2 is SQIVND (reference sequence). V gave up 6 bases and J gave up 7 bases; unmatched junction bases: 9. This CDR3 has 14 amino acids. CDR3 residues: CASSPRQGAGEQYF. For the CDR3, the DNA is TGTGCCAGTAGCCCGAGACAGGGGGCAGGTGAGCAGTACTTC.

The chain combines TRBV9 with TRBJ1-1; weak D call: TRBD1 (5 bases). Germline-derived CDR1 and CDR2 are SGDLS and YYNGEE. This CDR3 is built from 14 residues. The V gene lost 4 bases and the J gene lost 8 bases, with 18 bases spanning the gap. The CDR3 spells CASSNSAGLEEAFF. CDR3 DNA: TGTGCCAGCAGCAACTCTGCGGGGCTGGAAGAAGCTTTCTTT.

The chain combines TRBV7-6 with TRBJ1-1; 7 nucleotides agree with TRBD1. V lost 1 base, J lost 2 bases, and 4 bases stayed unmatched. Germline CDR1 reads SGHVS; CDR2 reads FNYEAQ. CDR3 length equals 15 residues. DNA of the CDR3: TGTGCCAGCAGCTTAGGGGACAGCAGAAACACTGAAGCTTTCTTT. Encoded protein: CASSLGDSRNTEAFF.

This chain uses TRBV7-9 with TRBJ2-7; TRBD1 matches at 9 bases. Germline V gene lookup returns CDR1 SEHNR and CDR2 FQNEAQ (reference sequence). Trimming took 5 bases from V and 12 from J; bases not matched to a gene: 8. The CDR3 spans 12 residues. CDR3 protein: CASSVRQGVVYF. As DNA, the CDR3 is TGTGCCAGCAGCGTCCGACAGGGGGTTGTGTACTTC.

This clone was counted a few times. The chain is built from TRBV11-3 and TRBJ2-5, with 16 bases that match TRBD2. Germline assignment: CDR1 SGHNT and CDR2 YENEEA. This CDR3 comprises 15 residues. Trimming cost V 5 bases and J 5 bases; bases outside gene matches: 2. CDR3 sequence (DNA): TGTGCCAGCAGCCTGGGACTAGCGGGGGGGGAGACCCAGTACTTC. Translated: CASSLGLAGGETQYF.

V gene TRBV11-2 combines with J gene TRBJ1-2; D not resolved. The CDR3 runs 12 residues. Germline loops: CDR1 SGHAT, CDR2 FQNNGV. V was pared by 7 bases and J by 4 bases, with 10 bases between. CDR3 bases: TGTGCCAGCACCCCGGGGAGCTATGGCTACACCTTC. Translation gives CASTPGSYGYTF.

A word on this clone: An end of the junction differs from the germline gene, which may be a read error. The genes are TRBV28 and TRBJ2-1, with D possibly TRBD2 on 7 matching bases. CDR1 and CDR2 (germline): MDHEN, SYDVKM. The CDR3 loop spans 14 amino acids. The CDR3 DNA follows: TGTGCCAGCAGTTTGGGGGGGGCCTACGATGAGCAGTTCTTC. Translated, it gives CASSLGGAYDEQFF.

The V and J genes are TRBV7-2 and TRBJ2-5; 10 bases map to TRBD2. CDR3 length: 16 residues. V shed 3 bases and J 5 bases; nucleotides not matched to a gene: 9. Germline lookup yields CDR1 SGHTA and CDR2 FQGNSA. CDR3 sequence: CASSFSGGPSRETQYF. DNA for the CDR3: TGTGCCAGCAGCTTTAGCGGGGGGCCTTCTAGGGAGACCCAGTACTTC. The whole variable domain, filled in from reference TRBV7-2 and TRBJ2-5, reads GAGVSQSPSNKVTEKGKDVELRCDPISGHTALYWYRQSLGQGLEFLIYFQGNSAPDKSGLPSDRFSAERTGGSVSTLTIQRTQQEDSAVYLCASSFSGGPSRETQYFGPGTRLLVL.

The V call is TRBV5-4, the J call TRBJ2-2, with D possibly matching TRBD2 (6 bases). Germline V gene data show CDR1 as SGHNT and CDR2 as YYREEE (reference sequence). The CDR3 is made up of 16 amino acids. V gave up 4 bases and J gave up 5 bases, with 18 bases separating them. In DNA, the CDR3 is TGTGCCAGCAGCCGCCCTGTGATGGGGACTACCGGGGAGCTGTTTTTT. Translated: CASSRPVMGTTGELFF. Full variable domain (rest looked up from reference TRBV5-4 and TRBJ2-2): ETGVTQSPTHLIKTRGQQVTLRCSSQSGHNTVSWYQQALGQGPQFIFQYYREEENGRGNFPPRFSGLQFPNYSSELNVNALELDDSALYLCASSRPVMGTTGELFFGEGSRLTVL.

The CDR3 nucleotides are TGTGCCAGCTCCGCGCCTGGGACCTACGAGCAGTACTTC. It translates to CASSAPGTYEQYF. The genes are TRBV9 and TRBJ2-7; D not certain. CDR3 length: 13 residues. V lost 7 bases to trimming and J lost 2 bases, with 13 bases between them. Germline V lookup: CDR1 SGDLS, CDR2 YYNGEE.

Here the CDR3 DNA reads TGTGCCAGCAGCCCACCACAGGGCCTCTTTGGAGGCTACACCTTC. This codes for CASSPPQGLFGGYTF. The chain couples TRBV28 to TRBJ1-2; D may be TRBD1 (6 bases). Germline V gene lookup returns CDR1 MDHEN and CDR2 SYDVKM. There are 15 residues in the CDR3. The V end was cut by 6 bases, the J end by 8 bases, with 22 bases between.

The chain employs TRBV4-1 and TRBJ2-3, with 9 nucleotides matching TRBD2. The CDR3 spans 17 residues. The V and J ends lost 0 bases and 2 bases, in that order; junction bases with no gene match: 6. Germline V gene data show CDR1 as MGHRA and CDR2 as YSYEKL. The DNA of the CDR3 is TGCGCCAGCAGCCAAGACAACGCGGGGGGGCCCACAGATACGCAGTATTTT. Its translation: CASSQDNAGGPTDTQYF.

The V gene is TRBV30, the J gene TRBJ1-1, with 8 bases fitting TRBD1. In germline, CDR1 is GTSNPN, CDR2 SVGIG (reference sequence). The CDR3 has 15 amino acids. With V trimmed by 2 bases and J by 6 bases, 11 bases remained unmatched. The CDR3: CAWSRRAGGLAEAFF. The CDR3 region has the DNA TGTGCCTGGAGTCGGAGGGCAGGGGGCCTGGCTGAAGCTTTCTTT. Full variable domain (missing parts from reference TRBV30 and TRBJ1-1): SQTIHQWPATLVQPVGSPLSLECTVEGTSNPNLYWYRQAAGRGLQLLFYSVGIGQISSEVPQNLSASRPQDRQFILSSKKLLLSDSGFYLCAWSRRAGGLAEAFFGQGTRLTVV.

The chain recombines TRBV7-2 with TRBJ1-2, with TRBD1 matching over 7 bases. V lost 4 bases, J lost 5 bases, and 7 bases stayed unmatched. Germline loops: CDR1 SGHTA, CDR2 FQGNSA. This CDR3 contains 14 residues. The CDR3 nucleotides read TGTGCCAGCAGCTCTCACAGGGGATCTTATGGCTACACCTTC. Translating it yields CASSSHRGSYGYTF.